These 30 T cell receptor beta chains share one sample of origin, sequenced in a study of blood T cells in healthy people across ages. Primers used in a second PCR of roughly 6 to 12 cycles were a sample-barcoded 5' primer and a J-beta primer mix. TCRdb analysed the 5' RACE reads with MiXCR anew, one entry per CDR3 protein. Of about a million distinct CDR3 sequences detected, less than 45% appear once; the ten largest clones hold over 10%. Sequenced material: blood. The receptors were sampled from a man younger than 35 in good health.

This clonotype was seen a few times. This rearrangement joins TRBV7-2 to TRBJ2-5, with D possibly matching TRBD2 (7 bases). The ends were cut back, 2 bases at V and 2 bases at J, with 12 bases in the middle. The CDR3 covers 15 residues. Germline V gene sequence: CDR1 SGHTA, CDR2 FQGNSA. CDR3 region: CASSLLRGAQETQYF. In DNA form, the CDR3 reads TGTGCCAGCAGCTTACTTCGGGGGGCTCAAGAGACCCAGTACTTC.

The chain uses TRBV29-1 and TRBJ2-1; no clear D gene. The end of the DNA is better explained by TRBJ2-7, so the J call may be wrong. In germline, CDR1 is SQVTM, CDR2 ANQGSEA. The CDR3 loop spans 16 amino acids. CDR3 residues: CSVEFGPLGSYNEQYF. The DNA of the CDR3 is TGCAGCGTTGAGTTCGGCCCCTTAGGCTCCTACAATGAGCAGTACTTC.

The chain is built from TRBV20-1 and TRBJ2-7; D might be TRBD2 (6 bases). Germline CDR1 DFQATT, CDR2 SNEGSKA (reference sequence). The CDR3 is made up of 11 amino acids. Trimming pared 3 bases from V and 7 bases from J, leaving 10 bases between. The CDR3 is CSARDYNEQYF. The CDR3 DNA follows: TGCAGTGCTAGGGACTACAATGAGCAGTACTTC.

There are a few counts of this clonotype. The V and J genes are TRBV5-6 and TRBJ1-1; D might be TRBD1 (5 bases). The CDR3 consists of 15 residues. The ends were cut back, 0 bases at V and 1 base at J, with 10 bases in the middle. Germline V gives CDR1 SGHDT, CDR2 YYEEEE. The CDR3, as DNA: TGTGCCAGCAGCTTGGGGGGCTATGGGAACACTGAAGCTTTCTTT. This encodes CASSLGGYGNTEAFF.

This chain links TRBV29-1 with TRBJ1-1; 9 bases are a match to TRBD1. The CDR3 has 15 residues. CDR1 is SQVTM, CDR2 ANQGSEA, per germline. V shed 4 bases and J 1 base; nucleotides not matched to a gene: 7. DNA for the CDR3: TGCAGCGTTGGGACAGGGGAAGCGCGGAACACTGAAGCTTTCTTT. Protein sequence: CSVGTGEARNTEAFF.

CDR3 nucleotide sequence: TGTGCCAGCAGTCCAATACCCATTGGGACAGGGAATCAGCCCCAGCATTTT. This codes for CASSPIPIGTGNQPQHF. This sequence joins TRBV27 and TRBJ1-5, with 9 bases that match TRBD1. This CDR3 has 17 residues. Per the germline V gene, CDR1 is MNHEY and CDR2 is SMNVEV (reference sequence). With V trimmed by 5 bases and J by 4 bases, 12 bases remained unmatched.

This clonotype appeared a few times. The gene calls are TRBV7-2 and TRBJ1-5; 9 bases agree with TRBD1. The germline CDR1 and CDR2 sequences are SGHTA and FQGNSA. The CDR3 contains 14 residues. Unmatched junction bases numbered 7, after V lost 9 bases and J lost 4 bases. The CDR3 spells CASSVDRGNQPQHF. The CDR3 DNA is TGTGCCAGTAGTGTTGACAGGGGGAATCAGCCCCAGCATTTT.

The V and J genes are TRBV7-9 and TRBJ2-1; weak D call: TRBD2 (5 bases). CDR3 length equals 15 residues. The germline CDR1 and CDR2 sequences are SEHNR and FQNEAQ (reference sequence). V lost 3 bases to trimming and J lost 13 bases, with 22 bases between them. The CDR3 bases are TGTGCCAGCAGCTTGGACTTCCGGAATCTAGAGACCCAGTTCTTC. It codes for CASSLDFRNLETQFF.

The chain uses TRBV5-1 and TRBJ1-1; D unclear. Germline V gene data show CDR1 as SGHRS and CDR2 as YFSETQ. V shed 0 bases and J shed 8 bases, with 11 bases lying between them. The CDR3 is 13 residues long. The CDR3 region has the DNA TGCGCCAGCAGCTTGGACTCGGGCTCAGAAGCTTTCTTT. This gives the protein CASSLDSGSEAFF. The whole variable domain, remainder taken from reference TRBV5-1 and TRBJ1-1, is KAGVTQTPRYLIKTRGQQVTLSCSPISGHRSVSWYQQTPGQGLQFLFEYFSETQRNKGNFPGRFSGRQFSNSRSEMNVSTLELGDSALYLCASSLDSGSEAFFGQGTRLTVV.

This clonotype was recorded once. The V call is TRBV6-1, the J call TRBJ2-3; D is possibly TRBD1 (6 bases). The CDR3 runs 18 residues. Trimming cost V 1 base and J 9 bases, with 26 bases left between them. Germline V gene lookup returns CDR1 MNHNS and CDR2 SASEGT. The DNA for the CDR3 is TGTGCCAGCAGTGAAGGGTGGAGGACAGACGTCTTCTTGGGGACGCAGTATTTT. It encodes CASSEGWRTDVFLGTQYF.

The chain is built from TRBV20-1 and TRBJ2-5; TRBD2 matches at 8 bases. The closer fit of TRBJ2-7 to the DNA end suggests the J call may be wrong. This CDR3 has 15 residues. Germline V gene lookup returns CDR1 DFQATT and CDR2 SNEGSKA (reference sequence). The CDR3 coding sequence is TGCAGTGCTGTCCCTTCACTAGCGGAGAACTACGAGCAGTACTTC. It translates to CSAVPSLAENYEQYF.

This clonotype has just a few counts. V usage is TRBV20-1 and J usage is TRBJ1-2; tentatively, D is TRBD1 (6 bases). Germline assignment: CDR1 DFQATT and CDR2 SNEGSKA (reference sequence). With 5 bases removed from V and 8 bases from J, the gap between germline ends came to 21 bases. The CDR3 is 14 residues long. In DNA, the CDR3 is TGCAGTGCTTACAGGGTCTACCAACCGCTGGGCTACACCTTC. It translates to CSAYRVYQPLGYTF.

The V and J genes are TRBV20-1 and TRBJ1-2; 7 bases are a match to TRBD1. After removal of 5 bases from V and 4 bases from J, the junction contained 7 bases not matched to a gene. Germline V gene data show CDR1 as DFQATT and CDR2 as SNEGSKA (reference sequence). This CDR3 contains 13 residues. In nucleotides, the CDR3 is TGCAGTGCTTCCCCGACAGGGACCTATGGCTACACCTTC. It specifies CSASPTGTYGYTF.

This clonotype was picked up a small number of times. The chain links TRBV5-5 to TRBJ2-3, with D perhaps TRBD2 (7 bases). CDR1 is SGHKS and CDR2 is YYEKEE in the germline V gene (reference sequence). The V and J ends lost 0 bases and 4 bases respectively, with 12 bases between them. There are 15 residues in the CDR3. The CDR3 DNA reads TGTGCCAGCAGCTTGGTGGGGGGGCGCGCAGATACGCAGTATTTT. Its translation is CASSLVGGRADTQYF.

The chain's CDR3 is CASSQDSRGTDTQYF. The CDR3 nucleotides read TGCGCCAGCAGCCAAGATAGTAGGGGGACAGATACGCAGTATTTT. V gene TRBV4-1 combines with J gene TRBJ2-3; D possibly corresponds to TRBD1 (6 bases). Trimming took off 0 bases at V and 3 bases at J, with 10 bases between the two ends. Germline V gives CDR1 MGHRA, CDR2 YSYEKL. The CDR3 is made up of 15 amino acids.

This rearrangement joins TRBV16 to TRBJ1-1; no definite D call. The CDR3 contains 14 residues. Germline V gene sequence: CDR1 KGHSY, CDR2 FQNENV. V was trimmed by 2 bases and J by 0 bases, leaving 7 bases between them. The CDR3 DNA is TGTGCCAGCAGCCAAGCGTGGGTGAACACTGAAGCTTTCTTT. Amino acid sequence: CASSQAWVNTEAFF.

The CDR3: CASSHLAGQTYEQYF. The CDR3 nucleotides are TGCGCCAGCAGCCATCTAGCGGGGCAGACCTACGAGCAGTACTTC. The V and J genes are TRBV4-3 and TRBJ2-5; 9 nucleotides agree with TRBD2. The J call may be wrong; the DNA end is better matched by TRBJ2-7. In germline, CDR1 is LGHNA, CDR2 YSLEER. The CDR3 spans 15 residues.

This clonotype appeared a few times. V gene TRBV5-1 combines with J gene TRBJ2-5; D is perhaps TRBD1 (5 bases). The germline CDR1 and CDR2 sequences are SGHRS and YFSETQ. Trimming stripped 4 bases from V and 3 bases from J, with 13 bases between. The CDR3 sequence is 14 residues long. Written as DNA, the CDR3 is TGCGCCAGCAGCCTAGACAGTTACGAAGAGACCCAGTACTTC. It translates to CASSLDSYEETQYF.

This clonotype appeared a single time. The chain employs TRBV25-1 and TRBJ2-5; 7 bases are shared with TRBD2. The CDR3 runs 11 residues. CDR1 and CDR2 from the germline V gene are MGHDK and SYGVNS. V lost 2 bases, J lost 11 bases, and 2 bases stayed unmatched. CDR3 DNA: TGTGCCAGCAGTGAAGGGAGGGAGCAGTACTTC. Its translation: CASSEGREQYF.

The CDR3 is CSAREQGGRNTEAFF. CDR3 nucleotide sequence: TGCAGTGCTAGGGAGCAGGGGGGACGGAACACTGAAGCTTTCTTT. The chain links TRBV20-1 to TRBJ1-1, with 7 bases that match TRBD1. Germline CDR1 is DFQATT and CDR2 is SNEGSKA (reference sequence). This CDR3 is built from 15 residues. V lost 3 bases to trimming and J lost 1 base; unmatched junction nucleotides: 8.

The rearrangement joins TRBV29-1 to TRBJ2-4, with a tentative D call TRBD2 (6 bases). The CDR3 is 13 amino acids. The germline V gene has CDR1 SQVTM and CDR2 ANQGSEA. Trimming removed 7 bases from V and 3 bases from J, with 13 bases in between. Here the CDR3 reads CSGGDQGKNIQYF. CDR3 nucleotide sequence: TGCAGCGGGGGGGATCAGGGCAAAAACATTCAGTACTTC.

This clonotype was counted many times. The chain links TRBV7-2 to TRBJ2-1; possibly TRBD2 for D (6 bases). From germline, CDR1 is SGHTA and CDR2 FQGNSA. Trimming shortened V by 0 bases and J by 5 bases, and 11 bases separated the two germline ends. CDR3 length: 15 residues. The CDR3 sequence: CASSLAGLVNNEQFF. CDR3 DNA sequence: TGTGCCAGCAGCTTAGCGGGACTCGTGAACAATGAGCAGTTCTTC.

The chain employs TRBV20-1 and TRBJ1-1; a possible D gene is TRBD1 (6 bases). The CDR3 is 15 residues long. Between the trimmed V and J ends, which lost 3 bases and 0 bases, there was a span of 14 bases. Germline loops: CDR1 DFQATT, CDR2 SNEGSKA (reference sequence). The CDR3 reads CSARGAELMNTEAFF. The CDR3 DNA sequence: TGCAGTGCTAGGGGGGCAGAGTTAATGAACACTGAAGCTTTCTTT.

The genes are TRBV28 and TRBJ1-2; D is ambiguous. The germline CDR1 and CDR2 sequences are MDHEN and SYDVKM. The CDR3 runs to 11 residues. CDR3 loop: CVTATNYGYTF. In DNA, the CDR3 is TGTGTTACTGCCACTAACTATGGCTACACCTTC.

This clonotype was counted only a few times. This chain joins TRBV6-4 and TRBJ2-1; 10 nucleotides match TRBD2. The CDR3 spans 14 residues. V lost 3 bases, J lost 9 bases, and 5 bases stayed unmatched. Germline values: CDR1 MRHNA, CDR2 SNTAGT. The CDR3 region has the DNA TGTGCCAGCAGTGAGAGTCTAGCGGGGGTTGAGCAGTTCTTC. As protein: CASSESLAGVEQFF.

In nucleotides, the CDR3 is TGCAGTGCTAGAGACCTTAGCGGGGGGTTAGATACGCAGTATTTT. It translates to CSARDLSGGLDTQYF. The chain joins TRBV20-1 to TRBJ2-3; 10 bases map to TRBD2. Germline V gene data show CDR1 as DFQATT and CDR2 as SNEGSKA (reference sequence). This CDR3 is 15 amino acids long. Trimming removed 0 bases from V and 5 bases from J; junction bases left unmatched: 5.

This chain links TRBV7-2 with TRBJ2-3; D is possibly TRBD1 (5 bases). Trimming cost V 2 bases and J 4 bases, with 13 bases left between them. There are 15 residues in the CDR3. CDR1 is SGHTA and CDR2 is FQGNSA in the germline V gene. CDR3 nucleotide sequence: TGTGCCAGCAGCTTAAAGCAGGGTTGGGCAGATACGCAGTATTTT. As protein: CASSLKQGWADTQYF.

V and J are TRBV7-9 and TRBJ1-2, with 8 bases aligning to TRBD1. CDR1 is SEHNR, CDR2 FQNEAQ, per germline (reference sequence). The CDR3 totals 18 residues. The ends lost 5 bases at V and 7 bases at J; junction bases unmatched: 21. The CDR3 reads CASSIPPTSDRGNCGYTF. CDR3 bases: TGTGCCAGCAGCATCCCCCCCACCTCTGACAGGGGAAATTGTGGCTACACCTTC.

The chain couples TRBV4-3 to TRBJ1-2, with TRBD1 as a possible D gene (5 bases). Deletions cut 0 bases from V and 8 bases from J, with 13 bases between. Germline CDR1 is LGHNA and CDR2 is YSLEER. The CDR3 is 14 residues long. CDR3 bases: TGCGCCAGCAGCCAAGAGTGGGGGGGTCGCGGCTACACCTTC. Protein sequence: CASSQEWGGRGYTF.

V gene TRBV9 combines with J gene TRBJ1-2; tentatively, D is TRBD1 (5 bases). The CDR3 loop spans 14 amino acids. V was cut by 0 bases and J by 7 bases, with 13 bases left in between. Germline lookup yields CDR1 SGDLS and CDR2 YYNGEE. CDR3 residues: CASSVGYDTGGYTF. DNA for the CDR3: TGTGCCAGCAGCGTAGGGTACGATACAGGTGGCTACACCTTC.